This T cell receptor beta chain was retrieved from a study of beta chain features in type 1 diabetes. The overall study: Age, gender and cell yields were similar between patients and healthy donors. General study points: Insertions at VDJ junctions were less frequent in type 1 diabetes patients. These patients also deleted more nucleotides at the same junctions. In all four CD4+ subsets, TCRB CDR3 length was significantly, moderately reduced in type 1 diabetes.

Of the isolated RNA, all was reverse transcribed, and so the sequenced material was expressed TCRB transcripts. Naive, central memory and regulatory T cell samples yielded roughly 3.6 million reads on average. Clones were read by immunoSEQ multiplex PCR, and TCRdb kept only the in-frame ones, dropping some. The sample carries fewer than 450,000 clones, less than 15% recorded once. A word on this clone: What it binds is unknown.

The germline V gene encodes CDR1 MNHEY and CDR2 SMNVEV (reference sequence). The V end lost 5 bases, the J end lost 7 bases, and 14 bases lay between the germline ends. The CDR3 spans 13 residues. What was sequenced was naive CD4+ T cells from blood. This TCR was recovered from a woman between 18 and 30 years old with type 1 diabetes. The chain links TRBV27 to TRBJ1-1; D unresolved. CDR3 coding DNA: TGTGCCAGCAGTGCGCTGGACGAGGGTGAAGCTTTCTTT. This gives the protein CASSALDEGEAFF.